The 17 T cell receptor beta chains given below trace back to one sample, sequenced in a study of OX40 agonist ivuxolimab in advanced cancers. This table comes from immunoSEQ multiplex PCR, and its TCRdb copy is limited to in-frame clones, with some not included. Of roughly 32,000 clones listed, around 90% were seen once; the top ten hold approximately 26%. The sequencing here drew on CD4+ or CD8+ T cells sorted from blood, taken in a trial of the OX40 agonist ivuxolimab. These receptors came from an adult with an advanced solid tumor such as melanoma, head and neck, liver or kidney cancer.

V usage is TRBV27 and J usage is TRBJ2-5; unclear D gene. Germline V gives CDR1 MNHEY, CDR2 SMNVEV (reference sequence). Between the trimmed V and J ends, which lost 1 base and 5 bases, there was a span of 11 bases. This CDR3 has 14 residues. This chain's CDR3 is CASSLWASAETQYF. DNA of the CDR3: TGTGCCAGCAGTTTATGGGCGAGTGCGGAGACCCAGTACTTC.

The V call is TRBV5-4, the J call TRBJ2-7; D is uncertain. V dropped 4 bases and J dropped 4 bases, with 9 bases sitting between them. The CDR3 contains 12 residues. Looked up from germline, CDR1 is SGHNT and CDR2 is YYREEE (reference sequence). In nucleotides, the CDR3 is TGTGCCAGCAGCGTAGATCCATACGAGCAGTACTTC. Its translation: CASSVDPYEQYF.

This rearrangement joins TRBV6-5 to TRBJ1-2, with TRBD1 as a possible D gene (6 bases). CDR3 size: 16 residues. Trimming removed 2 bases at V and 4 bases at J, with 17 bases between. Germline V gene lookup returns CDR1 MNHEY and CDR2 SVGAGI. In DNA, the CDR3 is TGTGCCAGCAGTTACAAGACAGGCATAATTCTCTATGGCTACACCTTC. Its protein product is CASSYKTGIILYGYTF.

The V call is TRBV10-2, the J call TRBJ2-5, with 8 bases identical to TRBD2. With 2 bases clipped from V and 4 bases from J, the junction kept 9 bases outside the gene matches. In germline, CDR1 is WSHSY, CDR2 SAAADI. The CDR3 covers 16 residues. This chain's CDR3 is CASSEPPGLVGETQYF. CDR3 nucleotides: TGCGCCAGCAGTGAGCCGCCGGGACTAGTAGGAGAGACCCAGTACTTC.

This rearrangement joins TRBV19 to TRBJ1-2; 7 nucleotides line up with TRBD1. The CDR3 loop spans 14 amino acids. The germline gives CDR1 LNHDA, CDR2 SQIVND (reference sequence). With 2 bases clipped from V and 6 bases from J, the junction kept 6 bases outside the gene matches. CDR3 amino acids: CASSIWGTANGYTF. CDR3 in DNA: TGTGCCAGTAGTATATGGGGGACAGCTAATGGCTACACCTTC.

This clone was detected ten times or more. This chain joins TRBV5-8 and TRBJ2-7; no definite D call. With 1 base removed from V and 5 bases from J, the gap between germline ends came to 1 base. In germline, CDR1 is SGHTS, CDR2 YDEGEE. The CDR3 is 10 amino acids. CDR3 residues: CASSLNEQYF. For the CDR3, the DNA is TGTGCCAGCAGCTTGAACGAGCAGTACTTC.

The rearrangement uses TRBV5-1 and TRBJ1-2; D possibly corresponds to TRBD1 (5 bases). CDR1 is SGHRS and CDR2 is YFSETQ in the germline V gene. CDR3 size: 14 residues. The ends were cut back, 0 bases at V and 3 bases at J, with 9 bases in the middle. In DNA form, the CDR3 reads TGCGCCAGCAGCTTGGCCGGGGGTCACTATGGCTACACCTTC. Amino acid sequence: CASSLAGGHYGYTF.

V gene TRBV5-5 combines with J gene TRBJ2-7, with D possibly matching TRBD1 (5 bases). The CDR3 runs to 13 residues. Trimming pared 4 bases from V and 7 bases from J, leaving 15 bases between. Germline V lookup: CDR1 SGHKS, CDR2 YYEKEE (reference sequence). The CDR3 region is CASSPTGYGEQYF. As DNA, the CDR3 is TGTGCCAGCAGCCCAACAGGATATGGGGAGCAGTACTTC.

The chain combines TRBV27 with TRBJ2-7; D not resolved. V shed 4 bases and J shed 0 bases, with 10 bases lying between them. The germline gives CDR1 MNHEY, CDR2 SMNVEV (reference sequence). This CDR3 has 14 amino acids. CDR3 loop: CASSYGQLSYEQYF. The DNA for the CDR3 is TGTGCCAGCAGTTACGGGCAACTCTCCTACGAGCAGTACTTC.

The chain joins TRBV13 to TRBJ2-7, with 10 bases fitting TRBD2. V lost 2 bases and J lost 1; bases outside the gene matches: 2. This CDR3 is built from 15 residues. Germline V CDR1 and CDR2: PRHDT, FYEKMQ (reference sequence). The CDR3 spells CASSLRGLASYEQYF. The CDR3 nucleotides read TGTGCCAGCAGCTTACGGGGACTAGCGTCCTACGAGCAGTACTTC.

As concerns this clone: Other DNA sequences in the same sample also yield this CDR3. The genes are TRBV15 and TRBJ2-1, with TRBD1 as a possible D gene (5 bases). Per germline, CDR1 LNHNV and CDR2 YYDKDF (reference sequence). Trimming cost V 0 bases and J 3 bases, with 9 bases left between them. The CDR3 runs 15 residues. CDR3 in amino acids: CATSRDLGRYNEQFF. The DNA of the CDR3 is TGTGCCACCAGCAGAGATCTGGGGCGCTACAATGAGCAGTTCTTC. Full variable domain (remainder filled in from reference TRBV15 and TRBJ2-1): DAMVIQNPRYQVTQFGKPVTLSCSQTLNHNVMYWYQQKSSQAPKLLFHYYDKDFNNEADTPDNFQSRRPNTSFCFLDIRSPGLGDTAMYLCATSRDLGRYNEQFFGPGTRLTVL.

This sequence joins TRBV7-9 and TRBJ2-5, with TRBD2 identical over 7 bases. Germline values: CDR1 SEHNR, CDR2 FQNEAQ (reference sequence). The V segment lost 5 bases and the J segment 7 bases; nucleotides outside the gene matches: 16. CDR3 length: 16 amino acids. CDR3 residues: CASSPHGSSGLGTQYF. In DNA form, the CDR3 reads TGTGCCAGCAGCCCCCACGGGTCTAGCGGACTGGGGACCCAGTACTTC.

This chain uses TRBV5-4 with TRBJ2-3; 7 bases are a match to TRBD2. Germline V gene data show CDR1 as SGHNT and CDR2 as YYREEE (reference sequence). This CDR3 has 14 residues. J was trimmed by 4 bases and V by 4 bases; bases with no gene match: 6. The DNA for the CDR3 is TGTGCCAGCAGCCCACCCGCGGGAGCAGATACGCAGTATTTT. The encoded protein is CASSPPAGADTQYF.

CDR3 protein: CAWSGRVAGPQETQYF. CDR3 DNA: TGTGCCTGGAGTGGCCGGGTAGCGGGACCCCAAGAGACCCAGTACTTC. The V call is TRBV30, the J call TRBJ2-5; 8 positions agree with TRBD2. Germline V gene data show CDR1 as GTSNPN and CDR2 as SVGIG (reference sequence). The CDR3 covers 16 residues. J gave up 1 base and V 1 base, and 8 bases lay outside the gene matches.

The chain has TRBV9 and TRBJ2-3; 7 nucleotides align to TRBD1. Trimming took 3 bases from V and 3 from J; bases not matched to a gene: 13. The CDR3 covers 17 residues. Germline CDR1 SGDLS, CDR2 YYNGEE. CDR3: CASSEYPGTDATDTQYF. The CDR3 DNA reads TGTGCCAGCAGCGAGTATCCCGGGACAGACGCGACAGATACGCAGTATTTT. Together with reference TRBV9 and TRBJ2-3, the CDR3 gives the full variable domain: DSGVTQTPKHLITATGQRVTLRCSPRSGDLSVYWYQQSLDQGLQFLIQYYNGEERAKGNILERFSAQQFPDLHSELNLSSLELGDSALYFCASSEYPGTDATDTQYFGPGTRLTVL.

CDR3 sequence (DNA): TGCGCCAGCAGCCAAGATGACATCGGGACTAGCGGGGGATCAGATACGCAGTATTTT. As protein: CASSQDDIGTSGGSDTQYF. V and J are TRBV4-1 and TRBJ2-3; 14 nucleotides match TRBD2. Looked up from germline, CDR1 is MGHRA and CDR2 is YSYEKL. Trimming took 0 bases from V and 4 from J; bases not matched to a gene: 9. The CDR3 has 19 residues.

The chain employs TRBV29-1 and TRBJ2-2; D gene ambiguous. Trimming cost V 4 bases and J 0 bases, with 6 bases left between them. There are 13 residues in the CDR3. Germline V gene sequence: CDR1 SQVTM, CDR2 ANQGSEA. This CDR3 is CSVVPTNTGELFF. CDR3 nucleotides: TGCAGCGTTGTCCCCACGAACACCGGGGAGCTGTTTTTT.